This entry features one T cell receptor beta chain sequence. There is no known antigen for this receptor. The record has no base qualities; no much larger clone is one base away. One collaborating source in Seattle enrolled patients during active infection and followed them longitudinally through the course of disease. Each collaborating institution followed its own protocols to collect whole blood in K2EDTA tubes. For TCRbeta analysis, collaborator samples were shipped as frozen whole blood, as isolated PBMCs, or as DNA extracted from either sample type. In the germline V gene, CDR1 corresponds to SGHVS and CDR2 to FNYEAQ. There are 14 amino acids in the CDR3, from cysteine to phenylalanine inclusive. Here the CDR3 DNA is all that survives: 42 bases in frame from base 1. The germline ends are 15 bases apart after V is trimmed by 6 bases and J by 4 bases. This sample is part of a study of blood T cell repertoires in COVID-19 (dated by TCRdb to about 2020). In terms of the full investigation: Samples covering the acute and convalescent phases of COVID-19 were provided by collaborators in the United States, Italy and Spain. The prospective study material was composed of cDNA or gDNA derived from T cells, B-cell-depleted T cells, or PBMCs. Subjects who had been exposed to COVID-19, were actively infected with it, or had recovered from it provided the deeply sampled blood TCRbeta repertoires that made up the dataset. The repertoires were released in a freely available public database meant as a resource for research on the immune response to SARS-CoV-2. Samples were obtained from the ongoing ImmuneRACE study (first 160 participants) and from 1,254 subjects provided by 6 global collaborators. Sample metadata almost always included a de-identified subject ID, COVID-19 status, age in years and sex. Where HLA class I and class II types were available, the types were taken from metadata supplied by the sample provider, not from assay-based typing. The study at large found these results: The amount of clinical and demographic metadata varied by source and participant and was provided uncurated.

TCRbeta CDR3 regions were amplified from genomic DNA by means of the immunoSEQ Assay, a bias-controlled multiplex PCR. On the study's bioinformatics: Within the assay, amplification of reference gene primers was used to estimate how many nucleated cells each sample contained. Sequence reads were collapsed and filtered to measure the absolute abundance of every unique TCRbeta CDR3 rearrangement. Productive Simpson clonality was computed per sample as the square root of Simpson's diversity index over productive rearrangements. TCRdb mirrors the immuneACCESS table, restricted to in-frame sequences. Some clones are absent from its copies; in checked studies, under half trace to an unresolved V gene, and the reason for the others is unknown. V and J calls and clone size are those listed in that table; D and trimming were worked out from the DNA. This sample is represented by some 140,000 clones; 83% of them were singletons. The biggest ten clones account for roughly 12% of the sample.

The sequence derives from a woman in her sixties or seventies with COVID-19, enrolled during active disease. This receptor chain uses TRBV7-6 and TRBJ1-2; the D gene is perhaps TRBD1, from 6 matching bases. The sample comprised peripheral blood. The CDR3 is CASRSNRDPYGYTF. The nucleotide sequence is given as TGTGCCAGCAGGTCAAACAGGGACCCCTATGGCTACACCTTC. With all but the CDR3 taken from the reference TRBV7-6 and TRBJ1-2 genes, the full variable domain is: GAGVSQSPRYKVTKRGQDVALRCDPISGHVSLYWYRQALGQGPEFLTYFNYEAQQDKSGLPNDRFSAERPEGSISTLTIQRTEQRDSAMYRCASRSNRDPYGYTFGSGTRLTVV.